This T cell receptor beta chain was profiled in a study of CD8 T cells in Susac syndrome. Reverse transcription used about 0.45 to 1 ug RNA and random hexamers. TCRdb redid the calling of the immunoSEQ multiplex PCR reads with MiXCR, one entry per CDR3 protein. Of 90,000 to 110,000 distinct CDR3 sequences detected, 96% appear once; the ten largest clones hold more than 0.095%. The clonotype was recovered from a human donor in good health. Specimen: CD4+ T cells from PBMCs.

The CDR3 region is CASSLNPGQVNNEKLFF. The CDR3 DNA reads TGTGCCAGCAGCCTAAATCCGGGACAGGTTAATAATGAAAAACTGTTTTTT. This chain connects TRBV3-1 to TRBJ1-4, with 8 positions matching TRBD1. CDR3 length: 17 amino acids. The V gene's germline CDR1 is LGHDT and CDR2 YNNKEL (reference sequence). Trimming removed 4 bases from V and 4 bases from J; junction bases left unmatched: 11.